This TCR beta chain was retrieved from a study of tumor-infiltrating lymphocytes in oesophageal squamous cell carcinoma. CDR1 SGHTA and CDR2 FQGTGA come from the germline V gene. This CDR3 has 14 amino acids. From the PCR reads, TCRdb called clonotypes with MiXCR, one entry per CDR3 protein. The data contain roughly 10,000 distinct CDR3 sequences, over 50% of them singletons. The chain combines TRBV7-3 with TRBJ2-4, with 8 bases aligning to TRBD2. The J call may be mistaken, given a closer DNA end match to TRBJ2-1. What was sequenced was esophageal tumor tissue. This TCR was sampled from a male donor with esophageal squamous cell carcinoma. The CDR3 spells CASSLGTSYNEQFF. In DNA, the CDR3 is TGTGCCAGCAGCTTAGGGACTAGCTACAATGAGCAGTTCTTC.